This note documents a single T cell receptor (beta chain) sequence. Its antigen is undetermined. The entry originates in a study of T cells expressing NK-cell markers. On the study more broadly: The study drew TCR beta repertoires from sorted CD3+CD56+NKG2C+, CD3+CD56+NKG2C- and CD3+CD56-NKG2C+ T cells.

The germline CDR1 and CDR2 sequences are SGHRS and YFSETQ. CDR3 size: 14 residues. TCR beta cDNA was made by 5'RACE template switching with UMIs. TCRdb re-analyzed the 5' RACE reads; it lists each CDR3 protein once, without DNA. Its table lists roughly 390,000 distinct CDR3 sequences. Study-wide findings and caveats: Once again these clonotypes came out on top in the CD3+CD56-NKG2C+ fraction of a few donors. 1.0-7.0% of CD8+ T cells in about six donors belonged to dominant NKG2C+ clonotypes.

Input material: blood T cells: a sorted CD56 or NKG2C T cell subset, CD4+ or CD8+ T cells, or bulk PBMC T cells (not recorded which). This receptor was identified in a woman between 50 and 59 years old in good health. The rearrangement links TRBV5-1 to TRBJ1-6; TCRdb's D call, TRBD1, is unchecked because there is no DNA. CDR3 residues: CASSPNRDGTAYHF. Using reference TRBV5-1 and TRBJ1-6 for the parts outside the CDR3, the full variable domain is KAGVTQTPRYLIKTRGQQVTLSCSPISGHRSVSWYQQTPGQGLQFLFEYFSETQRNKGNFPGRFSGRQFSNSRSEMNVSTLELGDSALYLCASSPNRDGTAYHFGNGTRLTVT.